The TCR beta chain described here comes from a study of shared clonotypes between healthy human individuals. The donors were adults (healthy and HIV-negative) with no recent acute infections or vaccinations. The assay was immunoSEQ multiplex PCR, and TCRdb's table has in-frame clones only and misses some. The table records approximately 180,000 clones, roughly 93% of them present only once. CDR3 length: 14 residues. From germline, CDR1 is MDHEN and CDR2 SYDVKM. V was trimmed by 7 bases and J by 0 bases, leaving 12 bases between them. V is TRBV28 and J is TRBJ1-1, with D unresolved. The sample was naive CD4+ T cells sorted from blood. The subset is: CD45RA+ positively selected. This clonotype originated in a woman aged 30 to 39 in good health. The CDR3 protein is CASKREIMNTEAFF. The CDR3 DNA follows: TGTGCCAGCAAGAGGGAGATAATGAACACTGAAGCTTTCTTT.